This TCR beta chain appears in the sequencing data of a study of blood T cells in healthy people across ages (dated by TCRdb to 2014 to 2015). Regarding the research as a whole: In model experiments, template switching captured about one uniquely barcoded TCR beta cDNA molecule for every two T cells. The study measured age-related changes in TCR beta repertoire diversity using deep sequencing normalized with unique cDNA molecular identifiers. Using the same blood draw, the study looked at two additional independent replicas of 1 million unique cDNA reads for two donors, one aged 18 to 30 and the other aged 80 or older. Donors were grouped into four age groups: young (average 16 years), middle-aged (about 38), aged (around 66) and long-lived (less than 85).

Systemically healthy Caucasian individuals from Russia, approximately 39 in total and aged about 6 to 90 years, were included as donors. Each donor gave roughly 11 milliliters of peripheral blood, drawn into EDTA-treated Vacutainer tubes. PBMCs were isolated by Ficoll-Paque density-gradient centrifugation, with at least 6 million obtained per sample. Trizol reagent was used to extract total RNA from the PBMCs, yielding at least 5.5 micrograms per sample. For every donor, an aliquot of PBMCs went through flow cytometry to measure the percentages of naive CD45RAhigh/CD27high T cells. Libraries were built with 5' RACE. Sequencing instrument: Illumina HiSeq 2500. A second PCR of roughly 7 to 11 cycles was performed with a sample-barcoded 5' primer and a J-beta primer mix. Each TCR beta cDNA molecule received a unique molecular identifier from a template-switch 5' adaptor carrying 12 random nucleotides. Each sample yielded at least 2.5 million CDR3-containing paired-end reads. First-strand cDNA was synthesized from all RNA with the Mint cDNA synthesis kit, primed by a TRBC-specific oligonucleotide. All cDNA was treated with uracil-DNA glycosylase and then went through a first 18-cycle PCR with the universal primers M1SS and BC2_uni_R. The study's processing was this. Each sample was normalized by randomly selecting 1 million high-quality reads, each carrying a distinct molecular identifier. Reads sharing molecular identifiers were discarded rather than binned into consensus sequences. MiTCR, run with a Q25 quality threshold and the strictest error-elimination algorithm, handled CDR3 identification, clonotype clustering and error correction. A nonparametric unseen species model using Euler transformation provided a lower-bound estimate of total TCR beta diversity. TCRdb reprocessing: public reads trimmed at Q25 with fastp, clones called with MiXCR, in-frame beta chains kept. Rows merge per CDR3 protein into single entries with the most common DNA and genes. The V and J calls and clone size are TCRdb's, not the authors'. The table for this sample lists about 570,000 distinct CDR3 sequences; about 26% of them were counted only once. The biggest ten clones account for roughly 3.5% of the sample.

This clonotype has more than one count but fewer than ten. Its target antigen remains unknown. Nothing much larger sits one base from this clone, and base qualities are not available. Paper-wide results and their limitations: The CMV infection status of donors was not known, potentially confounding age-related changes in expanded clonotypes. The percentage of naive T cells measured by flow cytometry correlated strongly with observed TCR beta diversity. Estimates of total diversity from one million sequenced T cells were regarded as lower bounds and underestimates. Because profiling used bulk unsorted PBMCs, naive and antigen-experienced compartments could not be compared conclusively. As age increased, observed TCR beta diversity per million T cells dropped in a roughly linear way, and a significant reduction was already evident by age around 41. Compared with the aged group, the long-lived group had more naive CD4+ T cells, fewer expanded clones and increased TCR diversity, suggesting age selection.

The CDR3, cysteine through phenylalanine, is 16 amino acids long. The sequence is cut down to CDR3 DNA, 48 bases in frame from base 1. The germline V gene (reference sequence) supplies CDR1 MNHNY and CDR2 SVGAGI. V lost 0 bases and J lost 0 bases; the stretch between them is 9 bases long. These data are also associated with another study on T cells of mothers and their children. The second paper further reports: The donors were nine systemically healthy Caucasian individuals, made up of three mothers and their six children. cDNA synthesis consumed the entire amount of extracted RNA, loaded at about 1.5 ug RNA in each 15 ul reaction. In the second PCR, the M1S primer added sample barcodes and 2-4 random nucleotides. Over 10 million TCR beta CDR3 reads came from each mother, compared with around 3 million reads from each child. TCR recombination output is similarly shaped by thymic selection in related and unrelated pairs, with a minor effect exerted by inherited differences. Related mother-child pairs always showed normalized repertoire overlap that was slightly higher than in unrelated mother-child pairs, though the difference was never significant. Persistent microchimeric T cell clones were not detected, at a sensitivity of about 90 clones per million clonotypes. In the study, deep NGS was used to compare the TCR beta repertoires of mothers and children, and features distinguishing related mother-child pairs from unrelated individuals were sought. The mean age was roughly 44 +/- 4 years for the mothers and approximately 11 +/- 4 years for the children. After adapter ligation with NEBNext reagents, the libraries were sequenced on Illumina HiSeq 2000 with 100+100 nt paired-end reads. To avoid cross-contamination, the mother libraries and the child libraries were prepared a month apart and sequenced in separate runs. For each donor, between about 500,000 and 2,200,000 distinct TCR beta clonotypes were identified. Naive TCR beta clonotypes were estimated from low-frequency clonotypes matched to each donor's FACS-determined naive share, without sorting.

Recombination connected TRBV6-6 to TRBJ2-4; no D gene is confidently identified. The sample comprised blood. This TCR came from a boy between 2 and 15 years old in good health. The CDR3 region has the sequence CASSYSGFLAKNIQYF. The DNA sequence is given as TGTGCCAGCAGTTACTCAGGGTTCCTAGCCAAAAACATTCAGTACTTC.